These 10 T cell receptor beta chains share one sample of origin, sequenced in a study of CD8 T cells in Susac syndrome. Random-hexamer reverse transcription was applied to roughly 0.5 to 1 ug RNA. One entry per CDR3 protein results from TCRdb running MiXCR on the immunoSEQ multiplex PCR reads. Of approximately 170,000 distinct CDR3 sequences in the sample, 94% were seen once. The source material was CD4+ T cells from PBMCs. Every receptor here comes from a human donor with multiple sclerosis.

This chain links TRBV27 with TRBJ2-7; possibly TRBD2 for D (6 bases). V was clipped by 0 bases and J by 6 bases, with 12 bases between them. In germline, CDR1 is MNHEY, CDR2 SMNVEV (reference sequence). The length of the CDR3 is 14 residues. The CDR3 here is CASSLSPSAGEQYF. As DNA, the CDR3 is TGTGCCAGCAGTTTATCGCCTAGCGCCGGCGAGCAGTACTTC.

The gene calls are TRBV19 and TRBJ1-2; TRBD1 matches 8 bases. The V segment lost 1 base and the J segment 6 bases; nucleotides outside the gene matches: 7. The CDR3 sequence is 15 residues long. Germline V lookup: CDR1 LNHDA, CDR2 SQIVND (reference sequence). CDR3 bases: TGTGCCAGTAGTATAGGAAGAGGACAGGGCCATGGCTACACCTTC. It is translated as CASSIGRGQGHGYTF.

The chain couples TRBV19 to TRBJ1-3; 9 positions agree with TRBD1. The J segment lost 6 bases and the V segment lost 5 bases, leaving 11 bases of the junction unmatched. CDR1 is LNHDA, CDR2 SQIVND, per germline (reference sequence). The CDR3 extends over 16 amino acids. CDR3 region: CASSLHHRGPENTIYF. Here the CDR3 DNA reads TGTGCCAGTAGTCTTCACCACAGGGGGCCTGAAAACACCATATATTTT. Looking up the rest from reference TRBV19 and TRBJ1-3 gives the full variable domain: DGGITQSPKYLFRKEGQNVTLSCEQNLNHDAMYWYRQDPGQGLRLIYYSQIVNDFQKGDIAEGYSVSREKKESFPLTVTSAQKNPTAFYLCASSLHHRGPENTIYFGEGSWLTVV.

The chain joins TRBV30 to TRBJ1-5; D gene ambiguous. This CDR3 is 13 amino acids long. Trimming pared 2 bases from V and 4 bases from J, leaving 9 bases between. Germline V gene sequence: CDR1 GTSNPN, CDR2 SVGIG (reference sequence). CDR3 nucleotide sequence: TGTGCCTGGAGTACGCTCAAAAATCAGCCCCAGCATTTT. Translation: CAWSTLKNQPQHF. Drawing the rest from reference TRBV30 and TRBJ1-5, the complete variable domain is SQTIHQWPATLVQPVGSPLSLECTVEGTSNPNLYWYRQAAGRGLQLLFYSVGIGQISSEVPQNLSASRPQDRQFILSSKKLLLSDSGFYLCAWSTLKNQPQHFGDGTRLSIL.

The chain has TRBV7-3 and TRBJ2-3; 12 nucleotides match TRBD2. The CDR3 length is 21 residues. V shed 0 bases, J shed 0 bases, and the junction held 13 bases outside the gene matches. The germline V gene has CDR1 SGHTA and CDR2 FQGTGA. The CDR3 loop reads CASSLTFRVPLAGGSTDTQYF. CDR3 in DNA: TGTGCCAGCAGCTTAACATTTCGGGTCCCCCTAGCGGGAGGGAGCACAGATACGCAGTATTTT. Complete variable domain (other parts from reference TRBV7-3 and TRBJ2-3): GAGVSQTPSNKVTEKGKYVELRCDPISGHTALYWYRQSLGQGPEFLIYFQGTGAADDSGLPNDRFFAVRPEGSVSTLKIQRTERGDSAVYLCASSLTFRVPLAGGSTDTQYFGPGTRLTVL.

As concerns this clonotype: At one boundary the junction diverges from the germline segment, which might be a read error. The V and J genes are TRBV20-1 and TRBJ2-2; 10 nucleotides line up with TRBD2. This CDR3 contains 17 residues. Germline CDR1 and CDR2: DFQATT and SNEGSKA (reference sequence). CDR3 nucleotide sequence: TGCAGTGCAAGAGGGGTCGCTAGCGGGAGTCTGGCCGGGGAGCTGTTTTTT. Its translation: CSARGVASGSLAGELFF.

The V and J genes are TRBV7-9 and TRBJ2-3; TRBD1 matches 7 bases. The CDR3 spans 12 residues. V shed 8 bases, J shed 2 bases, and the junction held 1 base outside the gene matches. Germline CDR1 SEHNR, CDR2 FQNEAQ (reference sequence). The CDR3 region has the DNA TGTGCCAGCGGACAGGCCACAGATACGCAGTATTTT. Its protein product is CASGQATDTQYF. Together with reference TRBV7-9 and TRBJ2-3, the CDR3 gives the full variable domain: DTGVSQNPRHKITKRGQNVTFRCDPISEHNRLYWYRQTLGQGPEFLTYFQNEAQLEKSRLLSDRFSAERPKGSFSTLEIQRTEQGDSAMYLCASGQATDTQYFGPGTRLTVL.

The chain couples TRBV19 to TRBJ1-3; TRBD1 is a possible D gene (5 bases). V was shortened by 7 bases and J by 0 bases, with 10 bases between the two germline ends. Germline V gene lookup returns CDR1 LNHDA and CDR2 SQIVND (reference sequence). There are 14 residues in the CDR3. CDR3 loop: CASTTVTSGNTIYF. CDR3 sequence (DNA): TGTGCCAGTACGACAGTTACCTCTGGAAACACCATATATTTT. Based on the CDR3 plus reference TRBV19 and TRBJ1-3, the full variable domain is DGGITQSPKYLFRKEGQNVTLSCEQNLNHDAMYWYRQDPGQGLRLIYYSQIVNDFQKGDIAEGYSVSREKKESFPLTVTSAQKNPTAFYLCASTTVTSGNTIYFGEGSWLTVV.

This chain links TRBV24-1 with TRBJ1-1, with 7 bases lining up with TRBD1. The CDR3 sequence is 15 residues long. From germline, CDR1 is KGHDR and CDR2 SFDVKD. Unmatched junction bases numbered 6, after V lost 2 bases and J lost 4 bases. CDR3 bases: TGTGCCACCAGTGATTCCCGACAGGGTGCCACTGAAGCTTTCTTT. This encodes CATSDSRQGATEAFF.

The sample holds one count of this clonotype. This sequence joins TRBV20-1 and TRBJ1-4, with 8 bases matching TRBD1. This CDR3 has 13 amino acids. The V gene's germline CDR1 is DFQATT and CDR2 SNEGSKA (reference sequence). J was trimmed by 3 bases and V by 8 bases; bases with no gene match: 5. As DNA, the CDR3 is TGCAGTTCGCAGGGGGCAGCTAATGAAAAACTGTTTTTT. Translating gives CSSQGAANEKLFF.